The sequence of this T cell receptor beta chain was determined in a study of identical twins. Points from the study as a whole: The models gave estimates that fell short of the out-of-frame TCR alpha sharing seen in monozygotic twins.

This clonotype has only a few counts. Its antigen is not identified. CDR3 size: 14 residues. Germline CDR1 is DFQATT and CDR2 is SNEGSKA (reference sequence). Trimming removed 2 bases from V and 0 bases from J, with 7 bases in between. It was template switching that added a universal primer site, and there were unique molecular identifiers on the cDNA. TCRdb re-called the 5' RACE reads with MiXCR, one entry per CDR3 protein. The repertoire holds approximately 680,000 distinct CDR3 sequences, with about 7% as singletons. These data also formed part of another study, on yellow fever vaccine responses in identical twins. That report adds: The authors reported partly convergent, partly personalized vaccine responses in identical twins.

This clonotype was sampled from a woman aged 18-30 years in good health. The chain uses TRBV20-1 and TRBJ2-2; D remains unclear. The specimen was PBMCs. CDR3 sequence (DNA): TGCAGTGCTAGACAGGTCGCGAACACCGGGGAGCTGTTTTTT. This gives the protein CSARQVANTGELFF.